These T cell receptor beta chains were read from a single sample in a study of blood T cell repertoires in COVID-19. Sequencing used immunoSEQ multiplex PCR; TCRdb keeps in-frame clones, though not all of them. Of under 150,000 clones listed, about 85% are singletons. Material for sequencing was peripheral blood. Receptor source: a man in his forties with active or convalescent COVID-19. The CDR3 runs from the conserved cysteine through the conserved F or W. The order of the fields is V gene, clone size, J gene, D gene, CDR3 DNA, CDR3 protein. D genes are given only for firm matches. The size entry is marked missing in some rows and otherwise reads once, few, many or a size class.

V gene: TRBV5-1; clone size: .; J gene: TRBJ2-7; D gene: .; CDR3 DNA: TGCGCCAGCAGCTTGGGAGGGGGAACCTACGAGCAGTACTTC; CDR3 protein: CASSLGGGTYEQYF
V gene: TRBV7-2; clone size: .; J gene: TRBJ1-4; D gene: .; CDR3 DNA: TGTGCCAGCAGCTTAGCAGGCCAGGGGTTTGCAACTAATGAAAAACTGTTTTTT; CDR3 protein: CASSLAGQGFATNEKLFF
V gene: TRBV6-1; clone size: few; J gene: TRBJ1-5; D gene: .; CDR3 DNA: TGTGCCAGCAGTGAAGCGCGGAATCAGCCCCAGCATTTT; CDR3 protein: CASSEARNQPQHF
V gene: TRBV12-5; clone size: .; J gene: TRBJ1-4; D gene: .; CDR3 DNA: TGTGCTAGTGGTTTGTGGACATCCTTTCCGGAAAAACTGTTTTTT; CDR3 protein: CASGLWTSFPEKLFF
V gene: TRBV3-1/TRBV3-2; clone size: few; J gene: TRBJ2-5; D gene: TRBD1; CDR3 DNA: TGTGCCAGCAGCCAAGGCAGGGGGCCACAAGAGACCCAGTACTTC; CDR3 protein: CASSQGRGPQETQYF
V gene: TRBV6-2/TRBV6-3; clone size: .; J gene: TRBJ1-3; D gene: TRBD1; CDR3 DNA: TGTGCCAGCAGTTATCAGCTCGGACAGGGAGGAGGAAACACCATATATTTT; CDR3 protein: CASSYQLGQGGGNTIYF
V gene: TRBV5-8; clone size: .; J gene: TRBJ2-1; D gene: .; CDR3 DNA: TGTGCCAGCGGCCGGGACACATCCTACAATGAGCAGTTCTTC; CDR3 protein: CASGRDTSYNEQFF
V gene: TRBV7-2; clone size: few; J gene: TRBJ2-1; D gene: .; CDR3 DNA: TGTGCCAGCAGCCCCCAGAGCCTAGCAAGTGAGCAGTTCTTC; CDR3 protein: CASSPQSLASEQFF
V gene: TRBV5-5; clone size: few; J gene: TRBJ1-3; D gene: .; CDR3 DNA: TGTGCCAGCAGCTTGTTTCAGGGGCGAGGAAACACCATATATTTT; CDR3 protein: CASSLFQGRGNTIYF
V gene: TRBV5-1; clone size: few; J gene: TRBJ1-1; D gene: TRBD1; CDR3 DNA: TGCGCCAGCAGCCCCGGACAGGGGATGTCGGGCACTGAAGCTTTCTTT; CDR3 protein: CASSPGQGMSGTEAFF
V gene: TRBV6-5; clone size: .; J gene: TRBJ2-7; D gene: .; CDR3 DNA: TGTGCCAGCAGACCACAGGGTTTCTCCTACGAGCAGTACTTC; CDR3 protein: CASRPQGFSYEQYF
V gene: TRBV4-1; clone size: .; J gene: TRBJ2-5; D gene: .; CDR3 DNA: TGCGCCAGCAGCAACCTCGGGAAAGACTCCAACCGGTCCCAGTACTTC; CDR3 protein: CASSNLGKDSNRSQYF
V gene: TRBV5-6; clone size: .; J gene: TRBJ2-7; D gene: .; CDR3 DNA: TGTGCCAGCAGCTTGAACAGGTCCCCCGAGCAGTACTTC; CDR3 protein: CASSLNRSPEQYF
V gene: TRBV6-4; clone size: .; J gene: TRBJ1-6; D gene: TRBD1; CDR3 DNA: TGTGCCAGCAGTGAGGACAGGAATTCACCCCTCCACTTT; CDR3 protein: CASSEDRNSPLHF
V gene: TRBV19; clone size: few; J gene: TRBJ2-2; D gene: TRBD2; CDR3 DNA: TGTGCCAGTAGTATGGGCTGGAGGGCTGCGCCGGGGGGCGGGGAGCTGTTTTTT; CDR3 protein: CASSMGWRAAPGGGELFF
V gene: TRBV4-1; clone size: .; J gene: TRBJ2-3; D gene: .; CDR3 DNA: TGCGCCAGCAGCCAAGATCTCCAGGGTGGCACAGATACGCAGTATTTT; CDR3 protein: CASSQDLQGGTDTQYF
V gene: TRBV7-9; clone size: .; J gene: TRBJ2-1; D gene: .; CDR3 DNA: TGTGCCAGCGATAGCCGGGTTGGGTACAATGAGCAGTTCTTC; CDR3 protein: CASDSRVGYNEQFF
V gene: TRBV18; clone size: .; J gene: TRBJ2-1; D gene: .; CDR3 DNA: TGTGCCAGCTCACCATACCAGGGGCCCTACAATGAGCAGTTCTTC; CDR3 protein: CASSPYQGPYNEQFF
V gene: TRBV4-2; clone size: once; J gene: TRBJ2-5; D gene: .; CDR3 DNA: TGTGCCAGCAGCCAAGAGGTTCGGGGGACCCAAGAGACCCAGTACTTC; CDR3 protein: CASSQEVRGTQETQYF
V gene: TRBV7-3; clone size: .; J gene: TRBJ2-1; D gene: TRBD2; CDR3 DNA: TGTGCCAGCAGCCTCGTAGCGGGGGTCAATGAGCAGTTCTTC; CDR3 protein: CASSLVAGVNEQFF
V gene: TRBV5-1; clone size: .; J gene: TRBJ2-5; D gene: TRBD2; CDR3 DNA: TGCGCCAGCAGCTTAAATTTAGCGGGGGGGCCAGAGACCCAGTACTTC; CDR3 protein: CASSLNLAGGPETQYF
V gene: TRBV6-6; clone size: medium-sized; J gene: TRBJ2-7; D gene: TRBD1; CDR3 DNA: TGTGCCAGTGCCGGGACAGGGTCCCACGAGCAGTACTTC; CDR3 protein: CASAGTGSHEQYF
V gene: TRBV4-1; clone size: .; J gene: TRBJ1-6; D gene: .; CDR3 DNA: TGCGCCAGCAGCCAAGATCATCCTCCAGGGATGGTCTATAATTCACCCCTCCACTTT; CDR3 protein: CASSQDHPPGMVYNSPLHF
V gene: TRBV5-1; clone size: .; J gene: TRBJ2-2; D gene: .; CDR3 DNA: TGCGCCAGCAGTACCCCTACGGGAGTTATGACCGGGGAGCTGTTTTTT; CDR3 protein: CASSTPTGVMTGELFF
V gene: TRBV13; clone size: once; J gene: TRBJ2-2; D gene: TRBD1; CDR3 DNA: TGTGCCAGCAGCCCCCCAAGGGACAGGGTGAACACCGGGGAGCTGTTTTTT; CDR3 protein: CASSPPRDRVNTGELFF
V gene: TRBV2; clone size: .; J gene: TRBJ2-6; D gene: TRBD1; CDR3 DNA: TGTGCCAGCAGGCCGAGGACAGGAGCTGGGGCCAACGTCCTGACTTTC; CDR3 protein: CASRPRTGAGANVLTF
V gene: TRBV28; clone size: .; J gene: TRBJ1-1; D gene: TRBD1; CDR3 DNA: TGTGCCACCTGGTCCGGGACAGGCGTCATGAACACTGAAGCTTTCTTT; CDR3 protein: CATWSGTGVMNTEAFF
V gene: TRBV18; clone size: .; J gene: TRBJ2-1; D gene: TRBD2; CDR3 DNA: TGTGCCAGCTCACCACCAATTAGCGGGGGGGCGGTTGAGCAGTTCTTC; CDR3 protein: CASSPPISGGAVEQFF
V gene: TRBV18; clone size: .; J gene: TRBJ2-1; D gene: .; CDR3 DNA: TGTGCCAGCTCACCCCCGGCTAGCCCAAGTTATCTTGAGCAGTTCTTC; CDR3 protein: CASSPPASPSYLEQFF
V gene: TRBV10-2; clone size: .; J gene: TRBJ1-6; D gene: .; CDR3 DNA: TGCGCCAGCAAAAATATGGAGAATTCACCCCTCCACTTT; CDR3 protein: CASKNMENSPLHF
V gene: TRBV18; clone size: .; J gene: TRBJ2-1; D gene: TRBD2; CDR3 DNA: TGTGCCAGCTCACCCTCGGGGGGGGGCAATGAGCAGTTCTTC; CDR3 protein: CASSPSGGGNEQFF
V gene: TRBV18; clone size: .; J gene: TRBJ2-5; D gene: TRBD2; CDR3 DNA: TGTGCCAGCTCACCACCGGGCCGGACTAGCGGGGGACCTATGGAGACCCAGTACTTC; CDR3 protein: CASSPPGRTSGGPMETQYF
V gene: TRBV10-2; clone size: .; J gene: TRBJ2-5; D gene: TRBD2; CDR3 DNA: TGCGCCAGCAGGGGACTAGCGGGCTTGGGGGAGACCCAGTACTTC; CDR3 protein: CASRGLAGLGETQYF
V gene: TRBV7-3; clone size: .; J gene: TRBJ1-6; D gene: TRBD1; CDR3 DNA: TGTGCCTCGCAGGACAGGCGGAATTCACCCCTCCACTTT; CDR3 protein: CASQDRRNSPLHF
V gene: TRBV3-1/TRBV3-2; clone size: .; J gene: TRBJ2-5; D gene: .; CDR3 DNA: TGTGCCAGCAGCCAAGATATAGGAGCTAGAGTGGAGACCCAGTACTTC; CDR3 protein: CASSQDIGARVETQYF
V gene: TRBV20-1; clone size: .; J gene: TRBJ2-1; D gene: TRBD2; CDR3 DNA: TGCAGTGCTAGTAAACTAGCGGGGGGGAAGGATGAGCAGTTCTTC; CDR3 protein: CSASKLAGGKDEQFF
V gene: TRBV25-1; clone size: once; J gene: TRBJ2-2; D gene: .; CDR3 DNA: TGTGCCAGCACTCTATCCGGGGAGCTGTTTTTT; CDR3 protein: CASTLSGELFF
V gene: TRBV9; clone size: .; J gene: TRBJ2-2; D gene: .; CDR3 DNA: TGTGCCAGCAGCGTAGACCGGACAACGAACACCGGGGAGCTGTTTTTT; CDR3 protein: CASSVDRTTNTGELFF
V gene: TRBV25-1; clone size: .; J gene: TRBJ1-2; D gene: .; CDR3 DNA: TGTGCCAGCAGTCCCCGCGGGCGCGGCTACACCTTC; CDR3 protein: CASSPRGRGYTF
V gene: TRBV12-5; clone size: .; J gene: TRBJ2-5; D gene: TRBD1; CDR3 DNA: TGTGCTAGTGGCAGTGACCCCGGACAGGGAAAAGAGACCCAGTACTTC; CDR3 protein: CASGSDPGQGKETQYF
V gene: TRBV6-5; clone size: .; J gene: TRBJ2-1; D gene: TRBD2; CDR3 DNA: TGTGCCAGCAGTCGGGGGGGGTCCGCCTACAATGAGCAGTTCTTC; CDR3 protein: CASSRGGSAYNEQFF
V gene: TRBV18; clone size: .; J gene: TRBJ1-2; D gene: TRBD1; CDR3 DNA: TGTGCCAGCTCACCAGAGCGACAGGGTCATGGCTACACCTTC; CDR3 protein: CASSPERQGHGYTF
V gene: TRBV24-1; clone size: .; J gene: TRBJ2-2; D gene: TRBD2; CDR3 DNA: TGTGCCACCGCTGCAGCGGGGGGGCCGCCCGGGGAGCTGTTTTTT; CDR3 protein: CATAAAGGPPGELFF
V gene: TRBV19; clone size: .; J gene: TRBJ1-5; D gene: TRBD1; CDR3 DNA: TGTGCCAGTGGGGGACAGGGGACGGGTCAGCCCCAGCATTTT; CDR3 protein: CASGGQGTGQPQHF
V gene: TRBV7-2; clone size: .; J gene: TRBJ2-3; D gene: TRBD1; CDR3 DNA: TGTGCCAGCAGCTTAGGACCGGGACAGGGGGGCACAGATACGCAGTATTTT; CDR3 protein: CASSLGPGQGGTDTQYF
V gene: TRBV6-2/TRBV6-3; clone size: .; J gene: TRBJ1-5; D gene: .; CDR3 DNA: TGTGCCAGCAGCCCCTTAGCTTATAGCAATCAGCCCCAGCATTTT; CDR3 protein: CASSPLAYSNQPQHF